This T cell receptor (beta chain) was observed in a study of shared clonotypes between healthy human individuals. Study results and limitations: Clonotype sharing across donors was expected to vary with sequencing depth. Clonotype sharing across several donors was observed for 4.5% to 6.5% of naive CD4 clonotypes.

Sorted-subset replicate PCR reactions were performed with around 200 ng DNA, corresponding to about 30,000 T cell genomes. Using immunoSEQ multiplex PCR, the repertoire was profiled, and TCRdb retains in-frame clones only, with some absent. Of about 2.3 million clones listed, roughly 90% were seen once; the top ten hold 0.37%. This CDR3 is 14 amino acids long. Germline assignment: CDR1 SEHNR and CDR2 FQNEAQ (reference sequence). V was pared by 1 base and J by 5 bases, with 6 bases between. In regard to this clone: Antigen unknown.

This chain links TRBV7-9 with TRBJ1-6, with D perhaps matching TRBD1 (6 bases). The origin of this receptor is a man aged 18 to 30 in good health. Some clones in this sample may be carry-over from other donors' samples. Specimen: naive CD4+ T cells from PBMCs. Documented subset: CD45RA+ positively selected. Written as DNA, the CDR3 is TGTGCCAGCAGCTTAGAGGGGGATAATTCACCCCTCCACTTT. Its protein is CASSLEGDNSPLHF.